This TCR beta chain was recovered during a study of cytomegalovirus exposure and HLA in healthy donors. Study-wide points: Serostatus for CMV was the only available immune exposure information. Relative to the approximately 680-donor mean, N-insertions were reportedly fewer in an Asian-associated ancestry cluster in a later analysis. Association of a missense DCLRE1C variant with TCR beta V- and J-gene trimming was reported in a later analysis.

This clone was observed a few times. Antigen: not known. The V and J ends lost 5 bases and 10 bases respectively, with 27 bases between them. The CDR3 loop spans 17 amino acids. The V gene's germline CDR1 is SEHNR and CDR2 FQNEAQ (reference sequence). Primers: 60 Vbeta forward and 13 Jbeta reverse. Some clones are missing from TCRdb's copy, which holds only in-frame ones; the method was immunoSEQ multiplex PCR. The table lists roughly 89,000 clones, more than 75% of them singletons. The chain links TRBV7-9 to TRBJ2-1; D may be TRBD2 (5 bases). The receptor was derived from a man aged 18 to 29 in good health and CMV-seronegative. Material for sequencing was PBMCs. As DNA, the CDR3 is TGTGCCAGCAGCCCAAGGCGTGGTTTAGCGTCGGGCCTCGAGCAGTTCTTC. It translates to CASSPRRGLASGLEQFF.